The present TCR beta chain was sequenced within a study of T cells in narcolepsy (dated by TCRdb to between 2018 and 2020). Regarding the complete study: The study enrolled patients with narcolepsy type 1 or type 2 (NT1, NT2) together with healthy control donors. Autoreactive T cells targeting hypocretin neuron self-antigens (hypocretin, TRIB2) were sought in narcolepsy patients, and TCR Vbeta sequencing was used to track clonotypes in blood and CSF.

For TCR Vbeta sequencing, memory CD4+ T cells were sorted ex vivo from the peripheral blood of narcolepsy patients and healthy controls. With regard to this clone: Which antigen it targets is not known. No base quality values were provided; no much bigger clone lies one nucleotide off.

Trimming takes 2 bases from V and 7 bases from J, and the germline ends sit 9 bases apart. The CDR3 goes from the cysteine to the phenylalanine over 12 residues. Solely the CDR3 DNA is kept, with 36 bases framed from the first base. The germline V gene specifies MDHEN as CDR1 and SYDVKM as CDR2. Results and caveats for the whole study, not just this receptor: HCRT-specific and TRIB2-specific autoreactive clonotypes were highlighted in plots that compared CD4+ T cell clonotypes in CSF versus blood from the same patient. Patients and controls had comparable numbers of sequenced blood memory CD4+ clonotypes, averaging about 37,000 and 33,000, respectively. Some blood memory CD4+ repertoires from patients and controls contained no sequences matching autoreactive T cell clones. Autoreactive clonotypes were reported to be detected serially in the blood of the same patients and of different patients, but not in the blood of healthy controls.

The library came from the immunoSEQ multiplex PCR assay. As stored in TCRdb, this immuneACCESS dataset retains in-frame rearrangements with V and J assigned. A fraction of the clones does not appear; measured against another copy, unresolved V genes explain less than half of the discrepancy, and the remainder lacks a known reason. The sample table holds over 25,000 clones, of which 85% to 90% were seen once. 1% to 1.5% of the sample is taken by the ten largest. The sample comprised CD45RA- memory CD4+ T cells from PBMCs. According to the study, the label for this sample's cell subset or site signals: memory T cells sorted ex vivo from peripheral blood. The receptor comes from a human donor with narcolepsy. The rearranged chain carries TRBV28 and TRBJ2-7; the D gene is perhaps TRBD1, on 6 matching bases. The nucleotide sequence reads as follows: TGTGCCAGCAGTTTACAGGGGCAGGAGCAGTACTTC. This encodes CASSLQGQEQYF.